One and the same sample provided the 31 T cell receptor beta chains below, sequenced in a study of cytotoxic CD8 clonotypes in ibrutinib-treated CLL. The repertoire was sequenced with immunoSEQ multiplex PCR; TCRdb's copy has only in-frame clones and lacks some. The table shows about 140,000 clones, with approximately 75% occurring only once. The specimen was PBMCs, collected after 12 months of ibrutinib treatment. The receptors derive from a human donor with chronic lymphocytic leukemia.

This chain joins TRBV18 and TRBJ2-3, with unresolved D. CDR1 and CDR2 from the germline V gene are KGHSH and LQKENI. The V gene lost 4 bases and the J gene lost 1 base, with 9 bases spanning the gap. The CDR3 runs 14 residues. CDR3 sequence reads: CASSQVQGTDTQYF. The CDR3 DNA reads TGTGCCAGCTCACAGGTTCAGGGCACAGATACGCAGTATTTT.

In nucleotides, the CDR3 is TGTGCCAGCTCACCACAGGGAGGTTGGGAGACCCAGTACTTC. Protein: CASSPQGGWETQYF. The gene calls are TRBV18 and TRBJ2-5; maybe TRBD2 (6 bases). The V end was cut by 1 base, the J end by 5 bases, with 11 bases between. This CDR3 is 14 amino acids long. In germline, CDR1 is KGHSH, CDR2 LQKENI.

V and J are TRBV28 and TRBJ1-2; D is possibly TRBD1 (5 bases). In germline, CDR1 is MDHEN, CDR2 SYDVKM. The CDR3 extends over 13 amino acids. V lost 8 bases and J 3 bases, leaving 13 bases between the germline ends. CDR3: CASVRGIDYGYTF. The DNA for the CDR3 is TGTGCCAGCGTGAGGGGCATCGACTATGGCTACACCTTC.

The chain uses TRBV9 and TRBJ1-5, with a tentative D call TRBD1 (6 bases). The CDR3 is 13 amino acids. V was shortened by 4 bases and J by 6 bases, with 11 bases between the two germline ends. Germline V gives CDR1 SGDLS, CDR2 YYNGEE. Here the CDR3 DNA reads TGTGCCAGCAGCCCCGAGGACAGTCAGCCCCAGCATTTT. This sequence encodes CASSPEDSQPQHF.

The genes are TRBV7-9 and TRBJ2-1; 7 nucleotides align to TRBD2. The CDR3 length is 14 residues. Germline lookup yields CDR1 SEHNR and CDR2 FQNEAQ (reference sequence). J lost 9 bases, V lost 5 bases, and 10 bases had no gene match. CDR3 in amino acids: CASSLQNGEGEQFF. Written as DNA, the CDR3 is TGTGCCAGCAGCCTACAAAACGGGGAGGGTGAGCAGTTCTTC. Together with reference TRBV7-9 and TRBJ2-1, the CDR3 gives the full variable domain: DTGVSQNPRHKITKRGQNVTFRCDPISEHNRLYWYRQTLGQGPEFLTYFQNEAQLEKSRLLSDRFSAERPKGSFSTLEIQRTEQGDSAMYLCASSLQNGEGEQFFGPGTRLTVL.

V usage is TRBV28 and J usage is TRBJ1-5, with D unresolved. The CDR3 is made up of 13 amino acids. V was shortened by 2 bases and J by 7 bases, with 9 bases between the two germline ends. Germline assignment: CDR1 MDHEN and CDR2 SYDVKM. CDR3 amino acids: CASSLDSWQPQHF. The CDR3 DNA sequence: TGTGCCAGCAGTTTAGATTCATGGCAGCCCCAGCATTTT.

V is TRBV18 and J is TRBJ1-5; D unresolved. From germline, CDR1 is KGHSH and CDR2 LQKENI. Trimming left V 4 bases short and J 11 bases short, with 18 bases between. The CDR3 spans 14 residues. The CDR3 nucleotides read TGTGCCAGCTCACGATCGGGTACAAGTTTGACCCAGCATTTT. Encoded protein: CASSRSGTSLTQHF.

This clone has a handful of counts. J is TRBJ1-4 and V is TRBV18; TRBD1 aligns across 9 bases. V trimming: 5 bases; J trimming: 8 bases; junction bases outside the gene matches: 9. The CDR3 runs 15 residues. CDR1 is KGHSH, CDR2 LQKENI, per germline. The CDR3 DNA sequence: TGTGCCAGCTCATTTACCGGGACAGGGAACGAAAAACTGTTTTTT. Protein sequence: CASSFTGTGNEKLFF.

The rearrangement uses TRBV11-3 and TRBJ1-1; no definite D call. The CDR3 is made up of 14 amino acids. Trimming cost V 1 base and J 6 bases, with 12 bases left between them. Germline CDR1 reads SGHNT; CDR2 reads YENEEA. The CDR3: CASSLVRTDAEAFF. CDR3 bases: TGTGCCAGCAGCTTAGTTCGAACAGATGCTGAAGCTTTCTTT.

V and J are TRBV6-1 and TRBJ2-2; the match to TRBD1 covers 7 bases. V trimming: 5 bases; J trimming: 3 bases; junction bases outside the gene matches: 3. In germline, CDR1 is MNHNS, CDR2 SASEGT. This CDR3 comprises 14 residues. CDR3 residues: CASSHQGDTGELFF. For the CDR3, the DNA is TGTGCCAGCAGTCATCAGGGGGACACCGGGGAGCTGTTTTTT.

The rearrangement links TRBV27 to TRBJ2-6, with D unclear. The CDR3 runs 13 residues. The germline V gene encodes CDR1 MNHEY and CDR2 SMNVEV (reference sequence). Deletions cut 8 bases from V and 0 bases from J, with 5 bases between. CDR3 DNA: TGTGCCAGCTTCCTCTCTGGGGCCAACGTCCTGACTTTC. This sequence encodes CASFLSGANVLTF.

V gene TRBV7-2 combines with J gene TRBJ2-3; D not resolved. V lost 5 bases and J 5 bases, leaving 11 bases between the germline ends. CDR1 is SGHTA, CDR2 FQGNSA, per germline. This CDR3 contains 13 residues. The CDR3 region has the DNA TGTGCCAGCAGCGCCGAACTTGGAGATACGCAGTATTTT. It yields the protein CASSAELGDTQYF.

The rearrangement joins TRBV12-5 to TRBJ1-4; 7 nucleotides line up with TRBD1. The germline gives CDR1 LGHNT, CDR2 FRNRAP. This CDR3 has 14 amino acids. V was pared by 6 bases and J by 8 bases, with 9 bases of the junction left unmatched. CDR3 region: CASGHDRVGEKLFF. Written as DNA, the CDR3 is TGTGCTAGTGGCCACGACAGGGTAGGGGAAAAACTGTTTTTT.

This chain joins TRBV20-1 and TRBJ2-3; D call uncertain. The CDR3 loop spans 11 amino acids. Trimming stripped 4 bases from V and 2 bases from J, with 4 bases between. In germline, CDR1 is DFQATT, CDR2 SNEGSKA (reference sequence). CDR3 sequence: CSAMVTDTQYF. CDR3 DNA sequence: TGCAGTGCTATGGTCACAGATACGCAGTATTTT.

This clone was seen more than once but under ten times. This chain joins TRBV9 and TRBJ1-4, with no clear D. There are 12 residues in the CDR3. Germline V lookup: CDR1 SGDLS, CDR2 YYNGEE. Trimming removed 7 bases at V and 5 bases at J, with 9 bases between. In DNA form, the CDR3 reads TGTGCCAGCGGACGGCGGAATGAAAAACTGTTTTTT. It is translated as CASGRRNEKLFF.

The rearrangement joins TRBV7-8 to TRBJ1-3; the D is unclear. The V end was cut by 1 base, the J end by 6 bases, with 13 bases between. Germline V gene lookup returns CDR1 SGHVS and CDR2 FQNEAQ. The CDR3 spans 15 residues. Written as DNA, the CDR3 is TGTGCCAGCAGCTTAGAAGCCCGAAAGCCAAACACCATATATTTT. This codes for CASSLEARKPNTIYF.

In this sample, this clone turned up a few times. The CDR3 nucleotides are TGTGCCAGCAGTTACTCGGGCACCATATATTTT. This encodes CASSYSGTIYF. The V and J genes are TRBV6-5 and TRBJ1-3; D gene ambiguous. Germline V gives CDR1 MNHEY, CDR2 SVGAGI. The CDR3 loop spans 11 amino acids. V lost 0 bases and J lost 9, with 3 bases in between.

This clone is a singleton in its sample. The chain is built from TRBV28 and TRBJ2-7, with D possibly being TRBD1 (5 bases). Germline loops: CDR1 MDHEN, CDR2 SYDVKM. The CDR3 sequence is 13 residues long. V was shortened by 6 bases and J by 2 bases, with 11 bases between the two germline ends. CDR3 protein: CASSPRQTYEQYF. The CDR3 DNA reads TGTGCCAGCAGCCCTCGACAGACCTACGAGCAGTACTTC.

This clone was seen more than once but under ten times. The chain combines TRBV19 with TRBJ1-1; no clear D gene. The CDR3 runs 13 residues. Trimming removed 7 bases at V and 7 bases at J, with 16 bases between. Germline V gene lookup returns CDR1 LNHDA and CDR2 SQIVND (reference sequence). For the CDR3, the DNA is TGTGCCAGTACCTTCATAGGAGGTTATGAAGCTTTCTTT. Translated, it gives CASTFIGGYEAFF.

In its sample, this clone was seen a few times. V is TRBV6-1 and J is TRBJ2-7; D is possibly TRBD1 (5 bases). Germline V CDR1 and CDR2: MNHNS, SASEGT. With 6 bases removed from V and 3 bases from J, the gap between germline ends came to 21 bases. The CDR3 length is 16 residues. CDR3 sequence: CASRELNVRGFYEQYF. The CDR3 DNA sequence: TGTGCCAGCAGAGAACTAAACGTTAGGGGTTTCTACGAGCAGTACTTC.

The rearrangement links TRBV19 to TRBJ1-4; D is unclear. Trimming shortened V by 0 bases and J by 4 bases, and 6 bases separated the two germline ends. CDR1 LNHDA and CDR2 SQIVND come from the germline V gene (reference sequence). CDR3 length equals 14 residues. The CDR3 reads CASSIDSSNEKLFF. In nucleotides, the CDR3 is TGTGCCAGTAGTATAGACAGTAGTAATGAAAAACTGTTTTTT. The full variable domain, completed using reference TRBV19 and TRBJ1-4, is DGGITQSPKYLFRKEGQNVTLSCEQNLNHDAMYWYRQDPGQGLRLIYYSQIVNDFQKGDIAEGYSVSREKKESFPLTVTSAQKNPTAFYLCASSIDSSNEKLFFGSGTQLSVL.

The chain recombines TRBV19 with TRBJ1-2; 9 nucleotides line up with TRBD1. Germline V CDR1 and CDR2: LNHDA, SQIVND (reference sequence). With V trimmed by 6 bases and J by 1 base, 6 bases remained unmatched. CDR3 length: 15 residues. The CDR3: CASRPGTGINYGYTF. Written as DNA, the CDR3 is TGTGCCAGTAGACCGGGGACAGGGATTAACTATGGCTACACCTTC. Full variable domain (remainder filled in from reference TRBV19 and TRBJ1-2): DGGITQSPKYLFRKEGQNVTLSCEQNLNHDAMYWYRQDPGQGLRLIYYSQIVNDFQKGDIAEGYSVSREKKESFPLTVTSAQKNPTAFYLCASRPGTGINYGYTFGSGTRLTVV.

The rearrangement joins TRBV27 to TRBJ1-1; D unclear. Germline CDR1 is MNHEY and CDR2 is SMNVEV (reference sequence). CDR3 length: 14 amino acids. Trimming stripped 5 bases from V and 3 bases from J, with 13 bases between. The CDR3 DNA follows: TGTGCCAGCAGTCCGGCGGGGAAGGACACTGAAGCTTTCTTT. It specifies CASSPAGKDTEAFF.

This clone occurred a few times. The genes are TRBV14 and TRBJ1-6; 9 bases are a match to TRBD1. Germline trimming cut 6 bases from V and 8 bases from J; bases unmatched to any gene: 11. Germline V gene data show CDR1 as SGHDN and CDR2 as FVKESK. This CDR3 comprises 16 residues. DNA of the CDR3: TGTGCCAGCAGTGCGTTGGGACAGGGAGGTTATTCACCCCTCCACTTT. It specifies CASSALGQGGYSPLHF.

The J gene is TRBJ2-7, the V gene TRBV6-5, with 7 nucleotides matching TRBD2. With V trimmed by 6 bases and J by 2 bases, 7 bases remained unmatched. CDR1 and CDR2 from the germline V gene are MNHEY and SVGAGI. The CDR3 runs to 14 residues. Written as DNA, the CDR3 is TGTGCCAGCAGCTTAAGCGGGGCCACCTACGAGCAGTACTTC. Translated: CASSLSGATYEQYF.

The V gene is TRBV2, the J gene TRBJ2-3, with D unclear. CDR1 is SNHLY and CDR2 is FYNNEI in the germline V gene. Trimming took 1 base from V and 8 from J, leaving 13 bases between them. The CDR3 extends over 14 amino acids. The CDR3 sequence is CASSEGGPASTQYF. The DNA of the CDR3 is TGTGCCAGCAGTGAAGGTGGCCCCGCGAGTACGCAGTATTTT.

V and J are TRBV18 and TRBJ1-3, with TRBD1 as a possible D gene (5 bases). V lost 7 bases to trimming and J lost 4 bases, with 14 bases between them. Germline V gene sequence: CDR1 KGHSH, CDR2 LQKENI. This CDR3 contains 14 residues. The CDR3 loop reads CASFDRGFGNTIYF. The CDR3 DNA follows: TGTGCCAGCTTTGACCGGGGGTTCGGAAACACCATATATTTT.

This clone was detected only a few times. The rearrangement joins TRBV7-9 to TRBJ2-1; 7 bases fit TRBD2. Trimming cost V 5 bases and J 4 bases; bases outside gene matches: 8. Germline V CDR1 and CDR2: SEHNR, FQNEAQ (reference sequence). This CDR3 is built from 15 residues. This chain's CDR3 is CASSPFGGTYNEQFF. The CDR3 DNA is TGTGCCAGCAGCCCCTTCGGGGGGACGTACAATGAGCAGTTCTTC. The full variable domain, completed using reference TRBV7-9 and TRBJ2-1, is DTGVSQNPRHKITKRGQNVTFRCDPISEHNRLYWYRQTLGQGPEFLTYFQNEAQLEKSRLLSDRFSAERPKGSFSTLEIQRTEQGDSAMYLCASSPFGGTYNEQFFGPGTRLTVL.

This clone was seen a few times. V usage is TRBV28 and J usage is TRBJ1-6; 9 positions agree with TRBD1. The junction had 5 bases not matched to a gene; V was cut back by 6 bases and J by 8 bases. CDR3 size: 14 residues. Germline-derived CDR1 and CDR2 are MDHEN and SYDVKM. This CDR3 is CASRGTGLYSPLHF. The CDR3 DNA reads as TGTGCCAGCAGAGGGACAGGGTTGTATTCACCCCTCCACTTT. The full variable domain, its missing parts supplied by reference TRBV28 and TRBJ1-6, is DVKVTQSSRYLVKRTGEKVFLECVQDMDHENMFWYRQDPGLGLRLIYFSYDVKMKEKGDIPEGYSVSREKKERFSLILESASTNQTSMYLCASRGTGLYSPLHFGNGTRLTVT.

Only a few counts were recorded for this clone. This chain uses TRBV2 with TRBJ1-2, with D possibly TRBD1 on 5 matching bases. This CDR3 is 13 amino acids long. Germline CDR1 reads SNHLY; CDR2 reads FYNNEI. The V and J ends lost 3 bases and 3 bases respectively, with 8 bases between them. The CDR3 DNA reads as TGTGCCAGCAGTGATCCGGGGGACTATGGCTACACCTTC. This encodes CASSDPGDYGYTF.

This chain connects TRBV29-1 to TRBJ1-5, with D possibly being TRBD1 (5 bases). CDR3 length: 13 residues. Trimming removed 6 bases from V and 6 bases from J, with 15 bases in between. From germline, CDR1 is SQVTM and CDR2 ANQGSEA. CDR3 residues: CSVATSQGQPQHF. The CDR3 DNA follows: TGCAGCGTCGCCACCTCCCAGGGTCAGCCCCAGCATTTT.